A selection of T cell receptor beta chains follows, all from one sample in a study of metastatic and nonmetastatic thyroid tumors. TCRdb reprocessed the PCR reads using MiXCR. The data contain about 19,000 clones, about 30% of them singletons. The source material was adjacent normal tissue. Every receptor here comes from a female donor with papillary thyroid cancer or a benign thyroid nodule (not recorded which). Some clones in this sample may be carry-over from other donors' samples. Both conserved end residues are part of each CDR3. The D gene is left open where the match is weak. Part of the rows lack a size; the others show once, few, many or a class for expanded clones.

abundance	d_gene	v_gene	j_gene	CDR3nt	CDR3aa
medium-sized	NA	TRBV12-3/TRBV12-4	TRBJ2-3	TGTGCCAGCAGTTCCTCGACTAGCACAGATACGCAGTATTTT	CASSSSTSTDTQYF
many	NA	TRBV4-1	TRBJ2-7	TGCGCCAGCAGCCAAGATTTTGGGAAGCAGTACTTC	CASSQDFGKQYF
NA	NA	TRBV30	TRBJ1-2	TGTGCCTGGAGTTTCTCGGGGGGCTACACCTTC	CAWSFSGGYTF
NA	NA	TRBV10-3	TRBJ1-5	TGTGCCATCAGTGAGGAGGGAGTTGTTCAGCCCCAGCATTTT	CAISEEGVVQPQHF
NA	NA	TRBV20-1	TRBJ1-1	TGCAGTGCTAGAGATTGGAGCGTTTTAGCCACGACTGAAGCTTTCTTT	CSARDWSVLATTEAFF
medium-sized	TRBD1	TRBV28	TRBJ1-5	TGTGCCAGCAGTCAGACAGGGGAGAATCAGCCCCAGCATTTT	CASSQTGENQPQHF
NA	TRBD2	TRBV6-2/TRBV6-3	TRBJ2-7	TGTGCCAGCAGTTACGGGCCTGGACTAGCGGGAGGGATTAGTTACGAGCAGTACTTC	CASSYGPGLAGGISYEQYF
NA	NA	TRBV4-1	TRBJ2-6	TGCGCCAGCAGCCAAGAGGAGGGGTCTGGGGCCAACGTCCTGACTTTC	CASSQEEGSGANVLTF
few	NA	TRBV12-3/TRBV12-4	TRBJ1-1	TGTGCCAGCAGTTTGTGTACTGAAGCTTTCTTT	CASSLCTEAFF
NA	TRBD1	TRBV6-1	TRBJ1-2	TGTGCCAGCGACTTGGACGGACAGGGGTACTATGGCTACACCTTC	CASDLDGQGYYGYTF
many	TRBD2	TRBV28	TRBJ2-5	TGTGCCAGCGAAGGGTCCGCGGGGGGAGGGACCCAGTACTTC	CASEGSAGGGTQYF
many	TRBD2	TRBV12-3/TRBV12-4	TRBJ2-2	TGTGCCAGCAGTGGGACTAGCGGGTTTAACACCGGGGAGCTGTTTTTT	CASSGTSGFNTGELFF
few	NA	TRBV11-2	TRBJ2-2	TGTGCCAGCAGCTTAGTCGGTCGGGGCACCGGGGAGCTGTTTTTT	CASSLVGRGTGELFF
few	NA	TRBV25-1	TRBJ1-3	TGTGCCAGCAGCCCCCGTGGCAGGCAGGCGGGAAACACCATATATTTT	CASSPRGRQAGNTIYF
NA	NA	TRBV28	TRBJ1-1	TGTGCCAGCAGTTCCTTATCAGAGAACACTGAAGCTTTCTTT	CASSSLSENTEAFF
NA	NA	TRBV15	TRBJ2-3	TGTGCCACGAGCAGAGATTTGGAGCAACGGTTCCAGCAGTATTTT	CATSRDLEQRFQQYF
NA	TRBD2	TRBV6-4	TRBJ2-2	TGTGCCAGCAGTCGCCTAGCGGGAGGGAACACCGGGGAGCTGTTTTTT	CASSRLAGGNTGELFF
NA	NA	TRBV7-9	TRBJ2-1	TGTGCCAGCAGCTTAGCCCATGAGCAGTTCTTC	CASSLAHEQFF
NA	NA	TRBV7-3	TRBJ1-2	TGTGCCAGCAGCCTTACAGGGATGGATGGCTACACCTTC	CASSLTGMDGYTF
NA	NA	TRBV9	TRBJ2-2	TGTGCCAGCAGCCCCAAAAGGTGGGACACTAACACCGGGGAGCTGTTTTTT	CASSPKRWDTNTGELFF
few	NA	TRBV3-1	TRBJ2-7	TGTGCCAGCAGCCAAGAGACTAGTCGCGACGAGCAGTACTTC	CASSQETSRDEQYF
NA	TRBD1	TRBV5-1	TRBJ2-2	TGCGCCAGCAGCTTGCAAGGGGGCGCGAACACCGGGGAGCTGTTTTTT	CASSLQGGANTGELFF
few	TRBD1	TRBV6-1	TRBJ2-1	TGTGCCAGCAGTGTACAGGGGGCCTGGGGTTACGGTGAGCAGTTCTTC	CASSVQGAWGYGEQFF
many	NA	TRBV9	TRBJ1-2	TGTGCCAGCAGCCCCCCCGGGACGGTTAACTATGGCTACACCTTC	CASSPPGTVNYGYTF
NA	NA	TRBV6-5	TRBJ1-4	TGTGCCAGCAGTTACTCAGTCACAGCTACACGGGAAAAACTGTTTTTT	CASSYSVTATREKLFF
few	NA	TRBV12-3/TRBV12-4	TRBJ2-2	TGTGCCAGCAGTTCCACAGGGAACACCGGGGAGCTGTTTTTT	CASSSTGNTGELFF
few	NA	TRBV19	TRBJ1-5	TGTGCCAGTAGTATAATGTCGACAGGAAATCAGCCCCAGCATTTT	CASSIMSTGNQPQHF
few	TRBD1	TRBV27	TRBJ1-2	TGTGCCAGCTCCCGTGTCGGACAGGGCAATGGCTACACCTTC	CASSRVGQGNGYTF
NA	TRBD1	TRBV6-1	TRBJ2-5	TGTGCCAGCAGTAAGATAGGGACAGCAGAGACCCAGTACTTC	CASSKIGTAETQYF
few	NA	TRBV28	TRBJ2-7	TGTGCCAGCAGTTCCCCCGGGAGCGGCTCCTACGAGCAGTACTTC	CASSSPGSGSYEQYF
many	TRBD1	TRBV9	TRBJ1-2	TGTGCCAGCAGCGTATCTCCGGGACAGGGGGCGCAGGGCTACACCTTC	CASSVSPGQGAQGYTF
few	NA	TRBV6-2/TRBV6-3	TRBJ2-1	TGTGCCAGCATCCCTGGCCCCGGAGATACCCGGGGTGAGCAGTTCTTC	CASIPGPGDTRGEQFF
NA	TRBD2	TRBV11-1	TRBJ2-3	TGTGCCAGCAGCTCTAGCGGGCTGGGGGGAGATACGCAGTATTTT	CASSSSGLGGDTQYF
medium-sized	TRBD1	TRBV5-1	TRBJ2-7	TGCGCCAGCAGCACACGACAGGGTCGTTACGAGCAGTACTTC	CASSTRQGRYEQYF
once	TRBD1	TRBV3-1	TRBJ1-6	TGTGCCAGCAGAACTCGGACAGGGGGTTTTTCACCCCTCCACTTT	CASRTRTGGFSPLHF
NA	NA	TRBV7-8	TRBJ2-7	TGTGCCAGCAGTAAGGGACACCTCTACGAGCAGTACTTC	CASSKGHLYEQYF
NA	NA	TRBV20-1	TRBJ2-5	TGCAGTGCTCGATGGGGAGAGACCCAGTACTTC	CSARWGETQYF
NA	NA	TRBV19	TRBJ1-1	TGTGCCAGTAGTATCCTAACGGGACGATCTAACACTGAAGCTTTCTTT	CASSILTGRSNTEAFF
few	TRBD2	TRBV6-1	TRBJ2-3	TGTGCCAGCAGCCCGCAGCGGGGTACGCAGTATTTT	CASSPQRGTQYF
NA	NA	TRBV6-5	TRBJ1-2	TGTGCCAGCAGTTATTATGGTAGGGAAGGAGCCAACTATGGCTACACCTTC	CASSYYGREGANYGYTF
NA	NA	TRBV7-2	TRBJ2-5	TGTGCCAGCAGCTTAGCACTCGGGGGCCGTGACCAAGAGACCCAGTACTTC	CASSLALGGRDQETQYF
once	TRBD2	TRBV24-1	TRBJ2-3	TGTGCCACCAGTAGGTCTAGCGGGAGGGCCGGGACAGATACGCAGTATTTT	CATSRSSGRAGTDTQYF
many	TRBD1	TRBV4-1	TRBJ2-7	TGCGCCAGCAGCCCGGGACAGGTCTACGAGCAGTACTTC	CASSPGQVYEQYF
many	TRBD1	TRBV6-1	TRBJ2-2	TGTGCCAGCAGGCTAGGGGGCGGCCCCGGGGAGCTGTTTTTT	CASRLGGGPGELFF
NA	NA	TRBV9	TRBJ1-1	TGTGCCAGCAGCGCTAACCACTTGCAGGCTTTCTTT	CASSANHLQAFF